A single TCR beta chain is shown here with its context. Its antigen remains unknown. TCRdb analysed the 5' RACE reads with MiXCR anew, one entry per CDR3 protein. The sample records fewer than 600,000 distinct CDR3 sequences, about a fifth being singletons. There are 17 residues in the CDR3. V was cut by 0 bases and J by 6 bases, with 20 bases left in between. Germline CDR1 reads SGDLS; CDR2 reads YYNGEE. The source of the sample is a study of T-cell memory formation after mild COVID-19. At the level of the study: The study found TCR clusters largely donor specific. Study-level results: Nothing showed for sure that second-wave clones peaking on day 37 were SARS-CoV-2 specific.

This rearrangement joins TRBV9 to TRBJ2-3, with D perhaps matching TRBD2 (6 bases). The TCR originated in an adult woman who had mild COVID-19 (a few samples of this study predate the infection). Cell type and time point are not known. The specimen sequenced was PBMCs or a T cell subset sorted from them (not recorded which). CDR3 region: CASSVDPPGRIRDTQYF. CDR3 DNA: TGTGCCAGCAGCGTAGACCCGCCAGGGAGGATCCGGGATACGCAGTATTTT.